The next 2 T cell receptor beta chains were all read from a single sample in a study of CD8 T cells in Susac syndrome. RNA was extracted with the RNeasy kit, and a quantity of about 0.45 to 1 ug was reverse transcribed using random hexamers. Via MiXCR, TCRdb re-called the immunoSEQ multiplex PCR reads, giving one row per CDR3 protein. The sample carries 140,000 or so distinct CDR3 sequences, 85% to 95% recorded once. Material for sequencing was CD4+ T cells from PBMCs. All receptors derive from a human donor with multiple sclerosis.

The chain carries TRBV15 and TRBJ1-6; 7 bases align to TRBD1. CDR3 length: 15 residues. Unmatched junction bases numbered 8, after V lost 5 bases and J lost 7 bases. Germline V CDR1 and CDR2: LNHNV, YYDKDF (reference sequence). This CDR3 reads CATSEVTGRNSPLHF. For the CDR3, the DNA is TGTGCCACCAGCGAAGTGACAGGGCGGAATTCACCCCTCCACTTT.

This clonotype was seen just once. The chain combines TRBV4-1 with TRBJ1-1; weak D call: TRBD1 (5 bases). The CDR3 consists of 16 residues. The V gene's germline CDR1 is MGHRA and CDR2 YSYEKL. With 2 bases removed from V and 0 bases from J, the gap between germline ends came to 13 bases. CDR3 sequence reads: CASSQPLRGMNTEAFF. The DNA for the CDR3 is TGCGCCAGCAGCCAACCCCTTCGGGGGATGAACACTGAAGCTTTCTTT.